This T cell receptor (beta chain) was retrieved from a study of blood T cell repertoires in COVID-19. Germline V lookup: CDR1 MDHEN, CDR2 SYDVKM. CDR3 length equals 15 residues. Germline trimming cut 5 bases from V and 4 bases from J; bases unmatched to any gene: 10. The age range of participants was roughly 18 to 90 years, with residence in some 25 US areas. Participants' own reports of clinical history determined their cohort assignment. Method: immunoSEQ multiplex PCR; TCRdb's copy keeps in-frame clones and lacks some. The table records about 210,000 clones, around 81% of them present only once. This TCR came from a woman aged 45-59 years with acute COVID-19. The V gene is TRBV28, the J gene TRBJ1-2; 7 bases align to TRBD1. The sequencing input was PBMCs or T cells enriched from blood (not recorded which). CDR3 in DNA: TGTGCCAGCAGTCTTCCACAGGGGTCGGGCTATGGCTACACCTTC. Protein product: CASSLPQGSGYGYTF.